This T cell receptor (beta chain) appears in the sequencing data of a study of cytomegalovirus exposure and HLA in healthy donors. Germline V CDR1 and CDR2: SGHTA, FQGTGA. Trimming removed 2 bases from V and 3 bases from J; junction bases left unmatched: 5. The CDR3 runs 15 residues. With 60 Vbeta and 13 Jbeta primers, the PCR was carried out. Profiled with immunoSEQ multiplex PCR; TCRdb holds only in-frame clones, not every one. The sample records roughly 150,000 clones, roughly 88% being singletons. This sequence joins TRBV7-3 and TRBJ2-3; TRBD2 agrees at 7 bases. The source of this sequence is a boy aged 2 to 10 in good health and CMV-seronegative. The sequencing sample was made of PBMCs. CDR3 bases: TGTGCCAGCAGCTTAGCGGGAGCTAGGACAGATACGCAGTATTTT. Its translation is CASSLAGARTDTQYF.